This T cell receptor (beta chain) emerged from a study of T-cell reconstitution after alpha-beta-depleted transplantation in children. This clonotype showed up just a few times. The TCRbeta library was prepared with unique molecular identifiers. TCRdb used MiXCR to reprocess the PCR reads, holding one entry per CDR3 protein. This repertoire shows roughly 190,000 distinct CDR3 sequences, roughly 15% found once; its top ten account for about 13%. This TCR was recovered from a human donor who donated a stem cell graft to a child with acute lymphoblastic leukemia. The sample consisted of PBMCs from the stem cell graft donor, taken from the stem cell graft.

CDR3 residues: CSARKETQYF. CDR3 bases: TGCAGTGCTAGAAAGGAGACCCAGTACTTC. The rearrangement links TRBV20-1 to TRBJ2-5; D not resolved. The CDR3 has 10 amino acids. In germline, CDR1 is DFQATT, CDR2 SNEGSKA (reference sequence). Trimming pared 2 bases from V and 5 bases from J, leaving 3 bases between.